The rows below give T cell receptor beta chains drawn from one sample of a study of Ad26.COV2.S vaccination and SARS-CoV-2 variants. Repertoires were generated with immunoSEQ multiplex PCR, while TCRdb's copy carries only in-frame clones and drops some. In the table there are some 300,000 clones, around 84% of which are singletons. Sequenced material: peripheral blood, taken in a trial of Ad26.COV2.S vaccine versus placebo. These receptors came from a person aged 18 to 65 who received the Ad26.COV2.S COVID-19 vaccine or a placebo. The CDR3 runs from the conserved cysteine through the conserved F or W. D genes are given only for firm matches. Clone size is not always given. Where it is, it says once, few, many or a class for expanded clones.

clone_size d_call j_call v_call cdr3_aa cdr3_nt
NA NA TRBJ2-2 TRBV5-8 CASSLGGARTGELFF TGTGCCAGCAGCTTGGGAGGGGCTCGAACCGGGGAGCTGTTTTTT
NA TRBD2 TRBJ2-5 TRBV27 CASSFNYGGGETQYF TGTGCCAGCAGTTTTAATTATGGCGGGGGGGAGACCCAGTACTTC
NA TRBD1 TRBJ1-5 TRBV18 CASSHGQGNNQPQHF TGTGCCAGCTCTCATGGACAGGGGAACAATCAGCCCCAGCATTTT
NA NA TRBJ1-6 TRBV9 CASSVGGTGESPLHF TGTGCCAGCAGCGTAGGGGGGACGGGGGAATCACCCCTCCACTTT
few TRBD1 TRBJ1-2 TRBV25-1 CASRWTGGNYGYTF TGTGCCAGCAGATGGACAGGGGGTAACTATGGCTACACCTTC
NA NA TRBJ1-2 TRBV15 CATSREGEGYTF TGTGCCACCAGCAGAGAAGGGGAAGGCTACACCTTC
NA TRBD1 TRBJ2-3 TRBV7-8 CASTGQQLKDTQYF TGTGCCAGCACGGGACAGCAACTGAAGGATACGCAGTATTTT
once NA TRBJ2-1 TRBV15 CATSRVRSEQFF TGTGCCACCAGCAGAGTACGGTCCGAGCAGTTCTTC
NA TRBD2 TRBJ2-7 TRBV19 CATKALAGVGEQYF TGTGCCACCAAAGCCCTAGCGGGGGTTGGGGAGCAGTACTTC
NA NA TRBJ2-5 TRBV5-4 CASSLAGGEETQYF TGTGCCAGCAGCTTGGCGGGCGGGGAAGAGACCCAGTACTTC